The 14 T cell receptor beta chains below all came from one sample that was sequenced in a study of Graves' ophthalmopathy and Graves' hyperthyroidism (dated by TCRdb to the late 2010s). The run used an Illumina HiSeq 2000. TCR beta CDR3 regions were amplified from RNA transcripts for repertoire sequencing. The first round was an RT-PCR using HTBI primers with the Qiagen OneStep RT-PCR kit, and this first round was followed by a second-round multiplex PCR, then size selection and purification. TCRdb applied fastp at Q25 and MiXCR to the public reads, then kept only in-frame beta chains. Each entry is one CDR3 protein sequence, shown with its most common DNA and genes. Recorded for this sample are around 16,000 distinct CDR3 sequences; 45% to 55% of them occurred a single time. About 25% of the sample is taken by the ten largest. The sequencing input was peripheral blood. The receptor set was obtained from a woman in her 40s with stable Graves' hyperthyroidism. Donor details come from another sample of the same person, matched by shared clones.

A few counts support this clonotype. This chain joins TRBV10-1 and TRBJ2-7; a weak D match, TRBD2 (6 bases). CDR1 and CDR2 (germline): WNHNN, SYGVQD (reference sequence). The CDR3 is 14 residues long. The V gene lost 6 bases and the J gene lost 3 bases, with 15 bases spanning the gap. CDR3 DNA sequence: TGCGCCAGCAGCCAAGTTTCGGGAGACTACGAGCAGTACTTC. It codes for CASSQVSGDYEQYF.

The rearrangement links TRBV6-2 or TRBV6-3 to TRBJ2-3; D is possibly TRBD2 (6 bases). V gave up 0 bases and J gave up 5 bases, with 9 bases separating them. The CDR3 extends over 14 amino acids. Germline-derived CDR1 and CDR2 are MNHEY and SVGEGT. CDR3 sequence reads: CASSYSEGVDTQYF. DNA of the CDR3: TGTGCCAGCAGTTACTCGGAGGGTGTAGATACGCAGTATTTT.

Turning to this clonotype: Just one base apart from a much larger clone, this may be a read error. This chain links TRBV20-1 with TRBJ1-5; D not certain. Looked up from germline, CDR1 is DFQATT and CDR2 is SNEGSKA (reference sequence). This CDR3 is 14 amino acids long. In nucleotides, the CDR3 is TGCGGTGCTACCCCCCGACACGGCAATCAGCCCCAGCATTTT. As protein: CGATPRHGNQPQHF.

The sample holds many counts of this clonotype. V is TRBV14 and J is TRBJ1-1; D is ambiguous. The germline V gene has CDR1 SGHDN and CDR2 FVKESK. The ends were cut back, 3 bases at V and 2 bases at J, with 4 bases in the middle. The CDR3 covers 12 residues. This CDR3 reads CASSQPNTEAFF. The CDR3, as DNA: TGTGCCAGCAGCCAGCCCAACACTGAAGCTTTCTTT.

Points on this clonotype: A junction end diverges from the germline sequence, so it may reflect a read error. V and J are TRBV7-2 and TRBJ2-7; perhaps TRBD1 as D (6 bases). Germline CDR1 is SGHTA and CDR2 is FQGNSA. The CDR3 loop spans 14 amino acids. This chain's CDR3 is CAGSLGRGGYEQYF. The CDR3 region has the DNA TGCGCCGGCAGCTTGGGCAGAGGGGGTTACGAGCAGTACTTC.

This clonotype showed up many times. V usage is TRBV6-8 and J usage is TRBJ1-5; no clear D gene. V was trimmed by 3 bases and J by 4 bases, leaving 13 bases between them. CDR1 is MNHGY and CDR2 is SAAAGT in the germline V gene. This CDR3 contains 15 residues. The CDR3 region is CASSYSQEANQPQHF. DNA of the CDR3: TGTGCCAGCAGTTATTCGCAGGAGGCGAATCAGCCCCAGCATTTT.

This clonotype occurred a few times. The chain recombines TRBV4-2 with TRBJ1-2, with unresolved D. The CDR3 is 15 residues long. The V gene lost 0 bases and the J gene lost 4 bases, with 12 bases spanning the gap. Germline-derived CDR1 and CDR2 are LGHNA and YNFKEQ. The DNA for the CDR3 is TGTGCCAGCAGCCAAGAAAAGTATGTTCGCTATGGCTACACCTTC. It codes for CASSQEKYVRYGYTF.

In regard to this clonotype: A much larger clone differs from this one at a single base, so this may be a read error. The V gene is TRBV6-4, the J gene TRBJ2-1; D is unresolved. The CDR3 runs to 13 residues. Germline CDR1 MRHNA, CDR2 SNTAGT. The CDR3 nucleotides are TGTGCCAGCAGTGAAGTCACCTGGAGTGAGCAGCTCTTC. Protein: CASSEVTWSEQLF.

This clonotype counts as medium-sized. The chain employs TRBV9 and TRBJ2-5; D unclear. V dropped 9 bases and J dropped 1 base, with 10 bases sitting between them. Looked up from germline, CDR1 is SGDLS and CDR2 is YYNGEE. The CDR3 spans 12 residues. CDR3 region: CATKAPQETQYF. The DNA for the CDR3 is TGTGCCACCAAGGCACCCCAAGAGACCCAGTACTTC. Using reference TRBV9 and TRBJ2-5 for the parts outside the CDR3, the full variable domain is DSGVTQTPKHLITATGQRVTLRCSPRSGDLSVYWYQQSLDQGLQFLIQYYNGEERAKGNILERFSAQQFPDLHSELNLSSLELGDSALYFCATKAPQETQYFGPGTRLLVL.

The J gene is TRBJ1-3, the V gene TRBV15; maybe TRBD1 (5 bases). The V gene lost 0 bases and the J gene lost 3 bases, with 12 bases spanning the gap. The CDR3 has 16 amino acids. The germline V gene has CDR1 LNHNV and CDR2 YYDKDF (reference sequence). CDR3 amino acids: CATSRDHGGYGNTIYF. CDR3 in DNA: TGTGCCACCAGCAGAGATCACGGGGGATATGGAAACACCATATATTTT. Based on the CDR3 plus reference TRBV15 and TRBJ1-3, the full variable domain is DAMVIQNPRYQVTQFGKPVTLSCSQTLNHNVMYWYQQKSSQAPKLLFHYYDKDFNNEADTPDNFQSRRPNTSFCFLDIRSPGLGDTAMYLCATSRDHGGYGNTIYFGEGSWLTVV.

CDR3 residues: CSGDRDGYTF. As DNA, the CDR3 is TGCAGTGGGGACAGGGATGGCTACACCTTC. This chain uses TRBV20-1 with TRBJ1-2; 9 bases line up with TRBD1. The trim removed 7 bases at V and 6 bases at J, leaving 0 bases unmatched. The CDR3 consists of 10 residues. Germline V gene lookup returns CDR1 DFQATT and CDR2 SNEGSKA (reference sequence).

On this clonotype: With a much larger clone just one base away, this may be a read error. The gene calls are TRBV13 and TRBJ1-1; D call uncertain. The CDR3 runs to 15 residues. Per germline, CDR1 PRHDT and CDR2 FYEKMQ (reference sequence). The chain's CDR3 is CASSQESYKNTGAFF. CDR3 nucleotide sequence: TGTGCCAGCAGCCAAGAATCTTATAAGAACACTGGAGCTTTCTTT.

V and J are TRBV6-5 and TRBJ2-2; D is unresolved. V was shortened by 4 bases and J by 7 bases, with 13 bases between the two germline ends. The CDR3 is 14 residues long. The germline V gene encodes CDR1 MNHEY and CDR2 SVGAGI. CDR3 amino acids: CASSCEPLLGELFF. The CDR3 nucleotides read TGTGCCAGCAGTTGCGAGCCCTTACTCGGGGAGCTGTTTTTT.

As for this clonotype: The conserved phenylalanine or tryptophan is not found at the CDR3 terminus, so this likely reflects a read error. No DNA is shown, since the ends of the CDR3 on it are uncertain; the CDR3 is the one TCRdb lists. The J gene is TRBJ2-7, the V gene TRBV5-6; the D segment call TRBD2 is taken from the table without a DNA check. The CDR3 totals 9 residues, both ends included. Per germline, CDR1 SGHDT and CDR2 YYEEEE. This CDR3 is CASSHPGTS.